Presented here are 28 T cell receptor beta chains from one specimen sequenced in a study of regulatory T cells in long-lasting Graves disease. Time point indicated: newly diagnosed GD, antithyroid drugs for less than 3 months. Construction of the TCR library relied on RNA isolated from PBMCs. Assembly of TCR beta libraries relied on iRepertoire HTBI primers together with Arm-PCR of CDR3 regions. TCRdb re-called the multiplex PCR reads through MiXCR, storing one row per CDR3 protein. The profile covers 680,000 or so distinct CDR3 sequences, with 16% appearing a single time and around a sixth taken by the ten largest. These data were also filed under a second study, of T cells in Graves' hyperthyroidism and ophthalmopathy.

This material consisted of peripheral blood mononuclear cells (PBMCs), taken at new diagnosis, from a patient treated with antithyroid drugs. These receptors all come from a young woman with Graves disease.

There are many counts of this clonotype. The J gene is TRBJ1-1, the V gene TRBV18; D may be TRBD1 (5 bases). Germline assignment: CDR1 KGHSH and CDR2 LQKENI. CDR3 length equals 15 residues. V lost 1 base and J 0 bases, leaving 9 bases between the germline ends. CDR3 in DNA: TGTGCCAGCTCACCACAAACAGGAATGAACACTGAAGCTTTCTTT. This translates into CASSPQTGMNTEAFF.

The gene calls are TRBV14 and TRBJ2-7; 7 nucleotides agree with TRBD2. The junction had 14 bases not matched to a gene; V was cut back by 1 base and J by 5 bases. Germline assignment: CDR1 SGHDN and CDR2 FVKESK. The CDR3 runs 17 residues. The CDR3 sequence is CASSQVLGRGNSNEQYF. DNA for the CDR3: TGTGCCAGCAGCCAAGTCCTGGGGAGGGGTAATTCCAACGAGCAGTACTTC.

The V gene is TRBV27, the J gene TRBJ2-1; D gene unclear. Per germline, CDR1 MNHEY and CDR2 SMNVEV (reference sequence). V lost 5 bases to trimming and J lost 12 bases, with 14 bases between them. The CDR3 consists of 12 residues. The DNA of the CDR3 is TGTGCCAGCAGTGAAGACGGCCGAGGGCAGTTCTTC. This translates into CASSEDGRGQFF.

This clonotype was counted at least ten times. This chain uses TRBV7-9 with TRBJ1-3; 7 bases line up with TRBD1. With 4 bases clipped from V and 3 bases from J, the junction kept 0 bases outside the gene matches. This CDR3 is 13 amino acids long. Germline values: CDR1 SEHNR, CDR2 FQNEAQ (reference sequence). Here the CDR3 reads CASSWDSGNTIYF. The CDR3 DNA is TGTGCCAGCAGCTGGGACAGTGGAAACACCATATATTTT.

This chain joins TRBV28 and TRBJ1-2; D not certain. The germline gives CDR1 MDHEN, CDR2 SYDVKM. This CDR3 is built from 12 residues. V was shortened by 6 bases and J by 3 bases, with 8 bases between the two germline ends. CDR3 loop: CASRRDHYGYTF. The CDR3 bases are TGTGCCAGCAGGAGGGATCACTATGGCTACACCTTC.

The chain carries TRBV3-1 and TRBJ2-5, with 10 bases fitting TRBD2. This CDR3 is built from 17 residues. The V and J ends lost 1 base and 4 bases, in that order; junction bases with no gene match: 9. The V gene's germline CDR1 is LGHDT and CDR2 YNNKEL (reference sequence). The CDR3 region has the DNA TGTGCCAGCAGCCAAGTTGTTCGAGCGGGAGGGGGAGAGACCCAGTACTTC. It specifies CASSQVVRAGGGETQYF.

The chain joins TRBV24-1 to TRBJ2-3; D might be TRBD1 (6 bases). Per the germline V gene, CDR1 is KGHDR and CDR2 is SFDVKD. The V gene lost 7 bases and the J gene lost 2 bases, with 15 bases spanning the gap. The CDR3 consists of 15 residues. CDR3 sequence: CATRETRGLTDTQYF. The DNA of the CDR3 is TGTGCCACCAGGGAGACCAGGGGTCTCACAGATACGCAGTATTTT.

This clonotype was detected a few times. The chain links TRBV9 to TRBJ2-1; D unclear. The V end was cut by 0 bases, the J end by 4 bases, with 8 bases between. Looked up from germline, CDR1 is SGDLS and CDR2 is YYNGEE. This CDR3 is 14 amino acids long. CDR3 residues: CASSVGRDYNEQFF. The DNA of the CDR3 is TGTGCCAGCAGCGTAGGACGAGATTACAATGAGCAGTTCTTC.

This clonotype was seen at least ten times. V is TRBV7-9 and J is TRBJ2-3; D call uncertain. Germline CDR1 is SEHNR and CDR2 is FQNEAQ (reference sequence). V lost 4 bases to trimming and J lost 2 bases, with 13 bases between them. The CDR3 covers 15 residues. The CDR3 here is CASSSFPNLTDTQYF. CDR3 DNA: TGTGCCAGCAGCTCGTTCCCGAACCTCACAGATACGCAGTATTTT. Combining the CDR3 with reference TRBV7-9 and TRBJ2-3 gives the whole variable domain DTGVSQNPRHKITKRGQNVTFRCDPISEHNRLYWYRQTLGQGPEFLTYFQNEAQLEKSRLLSDRFSAERPKGSFSTLEIQRTEQGDSAMYLCASSSFPNLTDTQYFGPGTRLTVL.

Many counts were recorded for this clonotype. The chain couples TRBV20-1 to TRBJ1-4; 8 bases match TRBD1. CDR1 and CDR2 from the germline V gene are DFQATT and SNEGSKA (reference sequence). J gave up 5 bases and V 4 bases, and 6 bases lay outside the gene matches. There are 14 residues in the CDR3. The CDR3 loop reads CSAKTGALNEKLFF. In nucleotides, the CDR3 is TGCAGTGCTAAGACAGGGGCGCTAAATGAAAAACTGTTTTTT.

This clonotype was observed many times. The chain employs TRBV2 and TRBJ1-4; maybe TRBD1 (6 bases). The CDR3 is 13 residues long. The V gene lost 6 bases and the J gene lost 8 bases, with 13 bases spanning the gap. Germline V lookup: CDR1 SNHLY, CDR2 FYNNEI. CDR3 in DNA: TGTGCCAGCAGCCCAGGGGTAGGGGAAAAACTGTTTTTT. Residues: CASSPGVGEKLFF.

This clonotype was recorded many times. This sequence joins TRBV7-9 and TRBJ2-7, with 7 bases aligning to TRBD1. Trimming removed 5 bases from V and 2 bases from J; junction bases left unmatched: 9. The CDR3 contains 15 residues. CDR1 and CDR2 from the germline V gene are SEHNR and FQNEAQ (reference sequence). The CDR3 DNA reads TGTGCCAGCAGCAAGGGACAGCCAGTAGCCTACGAGCAGTACTTC. Encoded protein: CASSKGQPVAYEQYF.

This clonotype occurred many times. The chain couples TRBV7-2 to TRBJ2-7; D not certain. Trimming removed 6 bases at V and 6 bases at J, with 15 bases between. The germline CDR1 and CDR2 sequences are SGHTA and FQGNSA. The CDR3 is 13 residues long. This CDR3 reads CASRSRPYGEQYF. CDR3 nucleotide sequence: TGTGCCAGCAGGTCGAGACCGTACGGCGAGCAGTACTTC.

This clonotype was recorded a few times. The J gene is TRBJ2-5, the V gene TRBV18, with D perhaps given as TRBD1 or TRBD2 (5 bases each). The germline V gene has CDR1 KGHSH and CDR2 LQKENI. CDR3 length: 16 amino acids. V dropped 3 bases and J dropped 1 base, with 15 bases sitting between them. The CDR3 sequence: CASSPPKGRGQETQYF. CDR3 DNA: TGTGCCAGCTCACCCCCGAAGGGACGGGGCCAAGAGACCCAGTACTTC.

The chain employs TRBV5-1 and TRBJ2-5; 13 nucleotides line up with TRBD2. The CDR3 contains 16 residues. Trimming took 4 bases from V and 4 from J; bases not matched to a gene: 7. Germline V gene sequence: CDR1 SGHRS, CDR2 YFSETQ. The CDR3 reads CASSILTSGRAETQYF. The CDR3, as DNA: TGCGCCAGCAGCATCCTCACTAGCGGGAGGGCAGAGACCCAGTACTTC. Combining the CDR3 with reference TRBV5-1 and TRBJ2-5 gives the whole variable domain KAGVTQTPRYLIKTRGQQVTLSCSPISGHRSVSWYQQTPGQGLQFLFEYFSETQRNKGNFPGRFSGRQFSNSRSEMNVSTLELGDSALYLCASSILTSGRAETQYFGPGTRLLVL.

A few counts support this clonotype. V gene TRBV6-2 or TRBV6-3 combines with J gene TRBJ2-3; D may be TRBD1 or TRBD2 (6 bases each). Germline V CDR1 and CDR2: MNHEY, SVGEGT. V was trimmed by 5 bases and J by 0 bases, leaving 18 bases between them. The CDR3 has 17 residues. DNA of the CDR3: TGTGCCAGCAGTGAAGGGGGGACACTTTATAGCACAGATACGCAGTATTTT. This gives the protein CASSEGGTLYSTDTQYF.

This clonotype showed up just a few times. The genes are TRBV11-2 and TRBJ2-6; no reliable D call. The germline V gene encodes CDR1 SGHAT and CDR2 FQNNGV. The germline V and J ends were trimmed by 1 base and 6 bases, with 4 bases remaining between them. The CDR3 runs to 13 residues. The CDR3 region has the DNA TGTGCCAGCAGCTTAGGTGAGGCCAACGTCCTGACTTTC. As protein: CASSLGEANVLTF.

This clonotype has ten or more counts. The chain employs TRBV6-2 or TRBV6-3 and TRBJ2-7; D might be TRBD1 or TRBD2, each matching 5 bases. Per the germline V gene, CDR1 is MNHEY and CDR2 is SVGEGT. V was pared by 2 bases and J by 2 bases, with 10 bases between. This CDR3 has 14 amino acids. Here the CDR3 DNA reads TGTGCCAGCAGTTACCCGGGACCTCCCTACGAGCAGTACTTC. Translating gives CASSYPGPPYEQYF.

This clonotype was picked up many times. The gene calls are TRBV9 and TRBJ1-1, with unresolved D. CDR1 and CDR2 from the germline V gene are SGDLS and YYNGEE. The CDR3 sequence is 13 residues long. Trimming removed 4 bases from V and 6 bases from J, with 13 bases in between. The CDR3 region is CASSSQGGPEAFF. CDR3 sequence (DNA): TGTGCCAGCAGCTCTCAAGGTGGACCTGAAGCTTTCTTT.

Turning to this clonotype: A read error may account for a junction end that differs from germline. This chain connects TRBV24-1 to TRBJ2-1, with 11 bases lining up with TRBD2. Germline V gives CDR1 KGHDR, CDR2 SFDVKD. The CDR3 is 16 amino acids. The CDR3 DNA reads TGTGCCATCAGTGACCAGACTAGCGGGAACTACAATGAGCAGTTCTTC. This encodes CAISDQTSGNYNEQFF.

This clonotype has more than one count but fewer than ten. The chain employs TRBV25-1 and TRBJ1-5, with D hard to call. Trimming removed 2 bases from V and 3 bases from J, with 5 bases in between. Germline V lookup: CDR1 MGHDK, CDR2 SYGVNS. The CDR3 is made up of 13 amino acids. The CDR3 reads CASSEGNNQPQHF. CDR3 bases: TGTGCCAGCAGTGAAGGTAACAATCAGCCCCAGCATTTT.

This clonotype was counted many times. The CDR3 DNA reads as TGTGCCAGCAGTGGCGGTGGAGATACGCAGTATTTT. Its translation: CASSGGGDTQYF. The chain joins TRBV2 to TRBJ2-3, with no clear D. CDR1 SNHLY and CDR2 FYNNEI come from the germline V gene. V gave up 4 bases and J gave up 5 bases, with 7 bases separating them. This CDR3 has 12 amino acids.

This clonotype occurred a few times. This rearrangement joins TRBV20-1 to TRBJ2-2, with 11 bases matching TRBD2. Trimming at V came to 1 base and at J to 0 bases, leaving 4 bases not matched to a gene. In germline, CDR1 is DFQATT, CDR2 SNEGSKA (reference sequence). The CDR3 length is 17 residues. CDR3 DNA: TGCAGTGCTAGAGTTAGCGGGAGGGCCCCGAACACCGGGGAGCTGTTTTTT. It is translated as CSARVSGRAPNTGELFF.

This chain connects TRBV6-1 to TRBJ1-3; the D gene is possibly TRBD1 (5 bases). From germline, CDR1 is MNHNS and CDR2 SASEGT. Trimming took off 2 bases at V and 3 bases at J, with 11 bases between the two ends. The length of the CDR3 is 15 residues. Here the CDR3 DNA reads TGTGCCAGCAGTGAACGCTCTGGGGGTGGAAACACCATATATTTT. It translates to CASSERSGGGNTIYF.

The chain has TRBV24-1 and TRBJ1-2, with 7 bases that match TRBD1. Looked up from germline, CDR1 is KGHDR and CDR2 is SFDVKD. V lost 5 bases to trimming and J lost 4 bases; unmatched junction nucleotides: 12. The CDR3 has 16 amino acids. The CDR3 here is CATSGSRGGAAYGYTF. The CDR3 coding sequence is TGTGCCACCAGTGGCTCGAGAGGGGGCGCAGCCTATGGCTACACCTTC.

This clonotype was recorded a few times. The rearrangement joins TRBV5-1 to TRBJ2-1, with TRBD2 matching 13 bases. The length of the CDR3 is 16 residues. Germline V gene lookup returns CDR1 SGHRS and CDR2 YFSETQ. With 4 bases clipped from V and 10 bases from J, the junction kept 11 bases outside the gene matches. The CDR3 sequence is CASSLLLAGGPQEQFF. The CDR3 DNA is TGCGCCAGCAGCCTTTTACTAGCGGGAGGGCCACAGGAGCAGTTCTTC. The whole variable domain, remainder taken from reference TRBV5-1 and TRBJ2-1, is KAGVTQTPRYLIKTRGQQVTLSCSPISGHRSVSWYQQTPGQGLQFLFEYFSETQRNKGNFPGRFSGRQFSNSRSEMNVSTLELGDSALYLCASSLLLAGGPQEQFFGPGTRLTVL.

V and J are TRBV3-1 and TRBJ2-7; the match to TRBD1 covers 10 bases. V dropped 0 bases and J dropped 13; count of bases not matched to a gene: 9. This CDR3 is built from 14 residues. CDR1 is LGHDT and CDR2 is YNNKEL in the germline V gene (reference sequence). The DNA of the CDR3 is TGTGCCAGCAGCCAAGAGTCTGCCGGGACAGGGGTCTACTTC. Protein product: CASSQESAGTGVYF.

The chain is built from TRBV5-1 and TRBJ2-2, with TRBD2 matching 8 bases. With 1 base clipped from V and 3 bases from J, the junction kept 8 bases outside the gene matches. Germline lookup yields CDR1 SGHRS and CDR2 YFSETQ. This CDR3 is 17 amino acids long. DNA of the CDR3: TGCGCCAGCAGCTTGAGCGGGGGTGTTGCTTACACCGGGGAGCTGTTTTTT. Residues: CASSLSGGVAYTGELFF.